Each of the 10 T cell receptor beta chains below was sequenced from the same sample in a study of cytomegalovirus exposure and HLA in healthy donors. Both 60 Vbeta primers and 13 Jbeta primers went into the PCR. The assay was immunoSEQ multiplex PCR, and TCRdb's table has in-frame clones only and misses some. The sample has approximately 100,000 clones, 55% to 75% seen once. Sequencing input: PBMCs. The receptors derive from a man in his sixties in good health and CMV-seronegative.

This chain connects TRBV7-9 to TRBJ2-3; 7 bases are a match to TRBD2. V was clipped by 0 bases and J by 4 bases; unmatched bases: 7. Germline V gene sequence: CDR1 SEHNR, CDR2 FQNEAQ (reference sequence). CDR3 length: 16 amino acids. The CDR3 reads CASSLARAGIPDTQYF. CDR3 DNA sequence: TGTGCCAGCAGCTTAGCGCGAGCGGGGATCCCAGATACGCAGTATTTT.

The chain carries TRBV7-3 and TRBJ1-1; 10 bases map to TRBD1. Germline CDR1 SGHTA, CDR2 FQGTGA. The CDR3 spans 15 residues. Trimming at V came to 8 bases and at J to 7 bases, leaving 13 bases not matched to a gene. CDR3 amino acids: CASGKDGTGVGEAFF. In DNA form, the CDR3 reads TGTGCCAGCGGAAAAGACGGGACAGGGGTCGGTGAAGCTTTCTTT.

This clone was observed a single time. The genes are TRBV5-8 and TRBJ1-2; D not certain. The germline V gene encodes CDR1 SGHTS and CDR2 YDEGEE. Trimming took 0 bases from V and 0 from J, leaving 6 bases between them. The CDR3 extends over 14 amino acids. This CDR3 is CASSLGSANYGYTF. The CDR3 DNA reads TGTGCCAGCAGCTTGGGCAGCGCTAACTATGGCTACACCTTC.

This chain joins TRBV7-8 and TRBJ2-7; 9 bases fit TRBD1. The CDR3 has 17 residues. Germline V gene data show CDR1 as SGHVS and CDR2 as FQNEAQ. Germline trimming cut 5 bases from V and 3 bases from J; bases unmatched to any gene: 14. The DNA for the CDR3 is TGTGCCAGCAGCCGTCAACCCGTTGGACAGGGGTACTACGAGCAGTACTTC. Protein: CASSRQPVGQGYYEQYF.

CDR3 DNA sequence: TGTGCCACAATCACTAGTTCCTACGAGCAGTACTTC. Translation gives CATITSSYEQYF. The V call is TRBV6-5, the J call TRBJ2-7; tentative D call: TRBD2 (5 bases). The CDR3 runs to 12 residues. Germline CDR1 is MNHEY and CDR2 is SVGAGI. The ends were cut back, 10 bases at V and 1 base at J, with 11 bases in the middle.

As regards this clone: Its ends do not fully match the called genes, so a read error is possible. The rearrangement joins TRBV18 to TRBJ2-1; possible D gene TRBD1, 5 bases. The V gene's germline CDR1 is KGHSH and CDR2 LQKENI. The CDR3 runs 15 residues. The CDR3 nucleotides are TGTGCCAGCTCACCACAGGGGATATTCAACAATGGGCAGTTCTTC. Translation gives CASSPQGIFNNGQFF.

The DNA for the CDR3 is TGTGCCAGCAACACGTTCGGAGACTATGGCTACACCTTC. This sequence encodes CASNTFGDYGYTF. V usage is TRBV9 and J usage is TRBJ1-2; D not resolved. Germline-derived CDR1 and CDR2 are SGDLS and YYNGEE. The CDR3 totals 13 residues. The ends were cut back, 6 bases at V and 3 bases at J, with 12 bases in the middle.

The J gene is TRBJ2-7, the V gene TRBV4-1, with D possibly being TRBD1 (6 bases). Per the germline V gene, CDR1 is MGHRA and CDR2 is YSYEKL. V lost 4 bases and J 2 bases, leaving 9 bases between the germline ends. This CDR3 has 13 amino acids. Written as DNA, the CDR3 is TGCGCCAGCAGCCTGGACAGTCCCTACGAGCAGTACTTC. This sequence encodes CASSLDSPYEQYF.

The rearrangement uses TRBV4-1 and TRBJ2-7; TRBD1 matches at 11 bases. V shed 1 base and J 3 bases; nucleotides not matched to a gene: 2. There are 15 residues in the CDR3. Germline V gene data show CDR1 as MGHRA and CDR2 as YSYEKL. CDR3 sequence: CASSQAGTGGYEQYF. Here the CDR3 DNA reads TGCGCCAGCAGCCAAGCCGGGACAGGGGGCTACGAGCAGTACTTC.

The rearrangement uses TRBV20-1 and TRBJ1-2, with D possibly matching TRBD1 (5 bases). The CDR3 extends over 11 amino acids. Trimming cost V 8 bases and J 4 bases, with 11 bases left between them. Germline V gene sequence: CDR1 DFQATT, CDR2 SNEGSKA (reference sequence). The CDR3 region is CSSTVSYGYTF. Here the CDR3 DNA reads TGCAGTTCGACAGTTTCCTATGGCTACACCTTC.